The 3 T cell receptor beta chains below all came from one sample that was sequenced in a study of tumor and adjacent non-tumor tissue in lung cancer. A modified ARM-PCR protocol with three rounds of nested PCR amplified TCRbeta. TCRdb re-called the multiplex PCR reads through MiXCR, storing one row per CDR3 protein. There are about 80,000 distinct CDR3 sequences in the sample; roughly 80% occur only once, and about 47% lies in the top ten. RNA was extracted from bulk tissue without any cell sorting. The normal lung tissue was taken more than 3 cm from the tumor edge. Source material: distant non-tumor lung tissue. The receptors originated from a man aged 60 to 69 with non-small cell lung cancer.

For this clonotype: One end of the junction does not line up with germline, which may come from a read error. The chain recombines TRBV20-1 with TRBJ2-2; D possibly corresponds to TRBD2 (6 bases). The length of the CDR3 is 16 residues. Germline V gene lookup returns CDR1 DFQATT and CDR2 SNEGSKA (reference sequence). CDR3 in DNA: TGCAGTGCTAGGGGGTCTAGCGAGGGAGACACCCGGGAGCTGTTTTTT. Its protein product is CSARGSSEGDTRELFF.

About this clonotype: One junction end does not reproduce the germline sequence, and a read error may be involved. V usage is TRBV20-1 and J usage is TRBJ2-2; tentatively, D is TRBD1 or TRBD2 (6 bases each). Germline loops: CDR1 DFQATT, CDR2 SNEGSKA (reference sequence). The CDR3 length is 16 residues. The CDR3 spells CSTRGASGGDTGELCF. CDR3 DNA sequence: TGCAGTACTAGGGGGGCTAGTGGGGGAGACACCGGGGAGCTGTGTTTT.

Worth noting for this clonotype: At one of its ends the junction is not consistent with the germline gene, which may arise from a read error. The rearrangement joins TRBV20-1 to TRBJ2-1; TRBD2 agrees at 11 bases. Per the germline V gene, CDR1 is DFQATT and CDR2 is SNEGSKA (reference sequence). This CDR3 is built from 15 residues. The CDR3 DNA follows: TGCAGTGCTAGAGAACTAGCGGGAGACTTCAATGAGCGGATCTTC. This gives the protein CSARELAGDFNERIF.